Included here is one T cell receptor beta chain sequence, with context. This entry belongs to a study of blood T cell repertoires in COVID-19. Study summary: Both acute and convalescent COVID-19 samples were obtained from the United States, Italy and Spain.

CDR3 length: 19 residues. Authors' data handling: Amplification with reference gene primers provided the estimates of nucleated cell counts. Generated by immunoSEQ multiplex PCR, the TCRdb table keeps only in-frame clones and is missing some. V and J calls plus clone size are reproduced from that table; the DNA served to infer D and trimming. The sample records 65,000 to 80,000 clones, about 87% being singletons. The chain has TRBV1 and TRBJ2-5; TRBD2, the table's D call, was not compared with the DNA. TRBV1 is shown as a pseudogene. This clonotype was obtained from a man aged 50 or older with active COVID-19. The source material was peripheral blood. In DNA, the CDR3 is TGCACCAGCAGCCAAGCTAGGAGTTGGACTAGCCTGGGGATAGGGACCCAGTACTTC. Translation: CTSSQARSWTSLGIGTQYF.